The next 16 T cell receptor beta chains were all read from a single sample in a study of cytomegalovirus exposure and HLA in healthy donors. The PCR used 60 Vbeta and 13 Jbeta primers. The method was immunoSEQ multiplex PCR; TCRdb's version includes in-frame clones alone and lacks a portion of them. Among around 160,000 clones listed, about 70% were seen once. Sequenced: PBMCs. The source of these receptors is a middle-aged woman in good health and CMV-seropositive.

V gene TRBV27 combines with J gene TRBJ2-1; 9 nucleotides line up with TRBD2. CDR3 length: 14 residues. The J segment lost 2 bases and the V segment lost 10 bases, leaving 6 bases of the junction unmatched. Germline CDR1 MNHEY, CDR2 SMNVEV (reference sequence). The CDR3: CATNSGGAYNEQFF. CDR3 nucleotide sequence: TGTGCCACTAATAGCGGGGGAGCCTACAATGAGCAGTTCTTC.

CDR3 sequence (DNA): TGCGCCAGCAGCTTCACTAGCGGGAGCACCGGGGAGCTGTTTTTT. Protein product: CASSFTSGSTGELFF. This chain uses TRBV5-1 with TRBJ2-2, with 11 bases lining up with TRBD2. The CDR3 is made up of 15 amino acids. Trimming cost V 2 bases and J 4 bases; bases outside gene matches: 1. CDR1 and CDR2 (germline): SGHRS, YFSETQ.

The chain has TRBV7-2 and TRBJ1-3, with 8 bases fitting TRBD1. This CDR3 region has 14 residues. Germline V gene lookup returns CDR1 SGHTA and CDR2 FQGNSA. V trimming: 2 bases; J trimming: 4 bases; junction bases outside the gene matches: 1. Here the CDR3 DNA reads TGTGCCAGCAGCTTACAGGGGGCAGGAAACACCATATATTTT. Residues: CASSLQGAGNTIYF.

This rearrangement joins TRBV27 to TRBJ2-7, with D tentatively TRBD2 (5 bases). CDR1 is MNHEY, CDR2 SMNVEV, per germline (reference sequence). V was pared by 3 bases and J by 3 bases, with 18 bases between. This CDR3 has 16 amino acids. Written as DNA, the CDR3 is TGTGCCAGCAGTTTCGTTGGTGCGCAACGGGGCTACGAGCAGTACTTC. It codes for CASSFVGAQRGYEQYF.

The chain's CDR3 is CASSPHINQETQYF. In DNA form, the CDR3 reads TGTGCCAGCAGTCCTCACATTAACCAAGAGACCCAGTACTTC. The rearrangement links TRBV28 to TRBJ2-5; D not resolved. The V end was cut by 5 bases, the J end by 0 bases, with 10 bases between. Germline lookup yields CDR1 MDHEN and CDR2 SYDVKM. This CDR3 has 14 amino acids.

The DNA for the CDR3 is TGTGCCAGCTCACCATTCGACAGCCTCTCTGGAAACACCATATATTTT. Amino acids: CASSPFDSLSGNTIYF. The chain uses TRBV18 and TRBJ1-3; D is possibly TRBD1 (5 bases). The CDR3 loop spans 16 amino acids. Looked up from germline, CDR1 is KGHSH and CDR2 is LQKENI. Trimming removed 2 bases at V and 0 bases at J, with 11 bases between.

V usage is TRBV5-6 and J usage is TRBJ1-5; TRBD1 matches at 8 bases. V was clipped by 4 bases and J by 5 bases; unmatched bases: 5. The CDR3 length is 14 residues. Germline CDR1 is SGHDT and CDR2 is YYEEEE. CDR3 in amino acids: CASSRTGLDQPQHF. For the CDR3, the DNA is TGTGCCAGCAGCCGGACAGGGTTAGATCAGCCCCAGCATTTT. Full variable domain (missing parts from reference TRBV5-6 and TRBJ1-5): DAGVTQSPTHLIKTRGQQVTLRCSPKSGHDTVSWYQQALGQGPQFIFQYYEEEERQRGNFPDRFSGHQFPNYSSELNVNALLLGDSALYLCASSRTGLDQPQHFGDGTRLSIL.

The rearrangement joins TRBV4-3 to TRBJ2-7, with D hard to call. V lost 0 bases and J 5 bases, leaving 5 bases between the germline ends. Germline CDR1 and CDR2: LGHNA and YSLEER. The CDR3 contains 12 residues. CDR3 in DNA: TGCGCCAGCAGCCAAGATGGGCACGAGCAGTACTTC. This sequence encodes CASSQDGHEQYF.

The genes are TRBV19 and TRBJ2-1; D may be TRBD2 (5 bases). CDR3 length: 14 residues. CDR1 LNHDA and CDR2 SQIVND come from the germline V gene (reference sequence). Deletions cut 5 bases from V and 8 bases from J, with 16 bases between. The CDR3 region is CASSPDGVIDEQFF. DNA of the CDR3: TGTGCCAGTAGTCCCGACGGGGTTATCGATGAGCAGTTCTTC. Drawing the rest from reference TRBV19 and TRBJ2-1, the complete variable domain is DGGITQSPKYLFRKEGQNVTLSCEQNLNHDAMYWYRQDPGQGLRLIYYSQIVNDFQKGDIAEGYSVSREKKESFPLTVTSAQKNPTAFYLCASSPDGVIDEQFFGPGTRLTVL.

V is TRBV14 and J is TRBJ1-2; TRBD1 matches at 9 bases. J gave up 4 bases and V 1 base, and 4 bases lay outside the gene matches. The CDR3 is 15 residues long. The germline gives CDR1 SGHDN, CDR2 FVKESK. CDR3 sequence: CASSQVGQGPYGYTF. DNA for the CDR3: TGTGCCAGCAGCCAAGTGGGACAGGGTCCCTATGGCTACACCTTC.

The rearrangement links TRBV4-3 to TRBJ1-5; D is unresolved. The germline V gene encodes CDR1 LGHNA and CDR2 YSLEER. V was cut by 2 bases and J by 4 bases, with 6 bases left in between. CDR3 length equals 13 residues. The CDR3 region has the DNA TGCGCCAGCAGCCAAACAGAGAATCAGCCCCAGCATTTT. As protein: CASSQTENQPQHF.

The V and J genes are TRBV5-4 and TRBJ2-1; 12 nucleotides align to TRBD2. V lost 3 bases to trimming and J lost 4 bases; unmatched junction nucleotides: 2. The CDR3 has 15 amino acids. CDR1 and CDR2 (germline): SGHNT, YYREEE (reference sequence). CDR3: CASSWGTSGYNEQFF. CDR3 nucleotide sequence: TGTGCCAGCAGCTGGGGGACTAGCGGGTACAATGAGCAGTTCTTC.

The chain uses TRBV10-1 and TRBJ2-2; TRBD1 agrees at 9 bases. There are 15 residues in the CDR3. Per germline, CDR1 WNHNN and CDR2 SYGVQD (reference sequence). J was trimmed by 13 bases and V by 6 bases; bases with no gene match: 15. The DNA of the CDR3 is TGCGCCAGCAGAGGGACAGGGAGAGTAAGTAATCGGCTGTTTTTT. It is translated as CASRGTGRVSNRLFF.

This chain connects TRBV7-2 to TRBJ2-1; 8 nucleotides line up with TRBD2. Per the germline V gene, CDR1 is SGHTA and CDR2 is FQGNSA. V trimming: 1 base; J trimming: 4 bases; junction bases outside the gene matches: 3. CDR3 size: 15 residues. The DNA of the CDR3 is TGTGCCAGCAGCTTAGTTGCGGGGGGTTACAATGAGCAGTTCTTC. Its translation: CASSLVAGGYNEQFF.

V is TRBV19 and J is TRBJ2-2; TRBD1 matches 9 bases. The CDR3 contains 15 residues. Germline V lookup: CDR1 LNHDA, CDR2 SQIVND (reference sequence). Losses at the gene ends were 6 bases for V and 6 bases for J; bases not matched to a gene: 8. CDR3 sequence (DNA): TGTGCCAGTAGGGCCGGGACAGGGAAGGCCGGGGAGCTGTTTTTT. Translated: CASRAGTGKAGELFF.

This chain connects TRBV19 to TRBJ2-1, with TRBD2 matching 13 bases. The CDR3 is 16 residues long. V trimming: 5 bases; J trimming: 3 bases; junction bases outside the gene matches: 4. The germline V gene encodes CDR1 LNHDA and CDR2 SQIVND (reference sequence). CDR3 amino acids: CASSSTSGRHYNEQFF. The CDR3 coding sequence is TGTGCCAGTAGTTCGACTAGCGGGAGGCACTACAATGAGCAGTTCTTC.